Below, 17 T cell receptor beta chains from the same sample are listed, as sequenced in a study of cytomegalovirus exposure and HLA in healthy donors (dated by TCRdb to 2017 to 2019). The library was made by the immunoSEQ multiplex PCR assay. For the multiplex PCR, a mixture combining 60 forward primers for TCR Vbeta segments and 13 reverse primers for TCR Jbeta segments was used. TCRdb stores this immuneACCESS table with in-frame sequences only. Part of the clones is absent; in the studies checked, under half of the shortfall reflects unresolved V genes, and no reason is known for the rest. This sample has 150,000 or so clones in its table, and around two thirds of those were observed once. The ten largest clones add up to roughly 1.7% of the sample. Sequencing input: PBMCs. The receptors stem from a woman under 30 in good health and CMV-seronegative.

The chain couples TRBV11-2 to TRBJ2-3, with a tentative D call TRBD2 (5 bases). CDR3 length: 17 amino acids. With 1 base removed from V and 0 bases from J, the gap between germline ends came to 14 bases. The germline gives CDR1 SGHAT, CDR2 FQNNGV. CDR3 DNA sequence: TGTGCCAGCAGCTTAGGTCAAGGGAGCCATAGCACAGATACGCAGTATTTT. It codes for CASSLGQGSHSTDTQYF.

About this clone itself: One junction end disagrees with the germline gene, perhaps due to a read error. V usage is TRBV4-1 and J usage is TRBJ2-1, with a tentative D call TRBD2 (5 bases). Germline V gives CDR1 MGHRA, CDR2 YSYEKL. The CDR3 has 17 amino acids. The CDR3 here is CASSQEGGLSGYNEQFF. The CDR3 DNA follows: TGCGCCAGCAGTCAAGAAGGAGGACTTAGTGGATACAATGAGCAGTTCTTC.

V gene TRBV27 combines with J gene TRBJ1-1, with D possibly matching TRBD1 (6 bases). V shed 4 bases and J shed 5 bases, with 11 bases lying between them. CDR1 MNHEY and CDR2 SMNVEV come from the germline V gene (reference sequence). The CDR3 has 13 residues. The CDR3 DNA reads TGTGCCAGCAGTTCCCAGAGGGGGACTGAAGCTTTCTTT. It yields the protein CASSSQRGTEAFF.

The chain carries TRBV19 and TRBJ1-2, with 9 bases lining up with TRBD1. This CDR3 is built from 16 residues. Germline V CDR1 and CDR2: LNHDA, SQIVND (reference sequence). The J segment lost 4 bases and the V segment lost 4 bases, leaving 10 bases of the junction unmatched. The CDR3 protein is CASSTDRGRPTYGYTF. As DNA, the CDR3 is TGTGCCAGTAGTACGGACAGGGGCCGACCAACCTATGGCTACACCTTC.

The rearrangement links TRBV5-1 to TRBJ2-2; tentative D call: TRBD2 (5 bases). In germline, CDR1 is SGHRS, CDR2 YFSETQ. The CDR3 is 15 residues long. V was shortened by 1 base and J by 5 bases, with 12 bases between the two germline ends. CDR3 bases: TGCGCCAGCAGCTTGTACGGGGTGGGGACCGGGGAGCTGTTTTTT. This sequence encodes CASSLYGVGTGELFF.

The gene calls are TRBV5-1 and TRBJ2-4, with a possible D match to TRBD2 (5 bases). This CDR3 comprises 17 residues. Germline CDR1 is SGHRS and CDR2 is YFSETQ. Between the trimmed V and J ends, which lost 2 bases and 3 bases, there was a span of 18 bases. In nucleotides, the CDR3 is TGCGCCAGCAGCTTAAGAATGGAGGCGGGTCACAAAAACATTCAGTACTTC. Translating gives CASSLRMEAGHKNIQYF.

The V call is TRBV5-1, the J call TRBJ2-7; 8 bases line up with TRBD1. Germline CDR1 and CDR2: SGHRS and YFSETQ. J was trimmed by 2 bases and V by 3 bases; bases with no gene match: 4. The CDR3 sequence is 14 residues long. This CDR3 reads CASSSRTGTYEQYF. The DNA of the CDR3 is TGCGCCAGCAGCTCTCGGACAGGGACCTACGAGCAGTACTTC.

CDR3 protein: CASTGTVGNSPLHF. CDR3 sequence (DNA): TGTGCCAGCACGGGGACAGTAGGAAATTCACCCCTCCACTTT. The chain uses TRBV28 and TRBJ1-6; 7 bases agree with TRBD1. The CDR3 length is 14 residues. From germline, CDR1 is MDHEN and CDR2 SYDVKM. Losses at the gene ends were 7 bases for V and 7 bases for J; bases not matched to a gene: 7.

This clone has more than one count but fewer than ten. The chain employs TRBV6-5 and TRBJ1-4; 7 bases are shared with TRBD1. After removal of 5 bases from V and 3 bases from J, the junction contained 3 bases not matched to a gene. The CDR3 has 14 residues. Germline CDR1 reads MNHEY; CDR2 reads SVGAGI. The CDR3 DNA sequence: TGTGCCAGCAGTGCTGACAGGGCTAATGAAAAACTGTTTTTT. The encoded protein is CASSADRANEKLFF.

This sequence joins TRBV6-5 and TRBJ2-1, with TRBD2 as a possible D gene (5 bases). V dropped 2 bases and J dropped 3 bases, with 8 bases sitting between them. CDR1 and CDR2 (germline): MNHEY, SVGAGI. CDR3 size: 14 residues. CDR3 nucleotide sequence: TGTGCCAGCAGTTACGAGGGCAGCTACAATGAGCAGTTCTTC. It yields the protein CASSYEGSYNEQFF.

The CDR3 coding sequence is TGTGCCAGCAGCTTAAAGGCGGTTAGCTCCTACAATGAGCAGTTCTTC. Translated: CASSLKAVSSYNEQFF. The chain recombines TRBV7-7 with TRBJ2-1; D gene uncertain. Trimming took 2 bases from V and 0 from J, leaving 11 bases between them. The CDR3 length is 16 residues. Germline V lookup: CDR1 SSHAT, CDR2 FNYEAQ (reference sequence).

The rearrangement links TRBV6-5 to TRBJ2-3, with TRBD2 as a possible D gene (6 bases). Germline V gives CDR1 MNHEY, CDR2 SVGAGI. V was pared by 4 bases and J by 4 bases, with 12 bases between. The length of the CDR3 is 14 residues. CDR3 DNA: TGTGCCAGCAGTTGGGGACTCGGGGCAGATACGCAGTATTTT. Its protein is CASSWGLGADTQYF.

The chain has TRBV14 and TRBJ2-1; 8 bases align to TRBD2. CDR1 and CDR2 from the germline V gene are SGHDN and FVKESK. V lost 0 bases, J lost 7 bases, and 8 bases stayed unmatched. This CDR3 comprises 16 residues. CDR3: CASSQEKGTRLNEQFF. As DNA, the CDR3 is TGTGCCAGCAGCCAAGAAAAAGGGACTAGACTAAATGAGCAGTTCTTC. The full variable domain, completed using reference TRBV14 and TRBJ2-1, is EAGVTQFPSHSVIEKGQTVTLRCDPISGHDNLYWYRRVMGKEIKFLLHFVKESKQDESGMPNNRFLAERTGGTYSTLKVQPAELEDSGVYFCASSQEKGTRLNEQFFGPGTRLTVL.

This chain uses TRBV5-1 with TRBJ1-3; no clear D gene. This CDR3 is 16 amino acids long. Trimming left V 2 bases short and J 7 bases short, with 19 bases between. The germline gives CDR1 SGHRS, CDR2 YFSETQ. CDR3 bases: TGCGCCAGCAGCTTAGATCATGCGAGGTCGGGGAACACCATATATTTT. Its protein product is CASSLDHARSGNTIYF.

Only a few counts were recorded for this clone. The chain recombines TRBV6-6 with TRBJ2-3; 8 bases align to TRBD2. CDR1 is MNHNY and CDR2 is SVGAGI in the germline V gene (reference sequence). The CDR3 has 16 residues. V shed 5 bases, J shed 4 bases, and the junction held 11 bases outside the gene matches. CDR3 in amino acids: CASSHLPGGPADTQYF. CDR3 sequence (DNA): TGTGCCAGCAGTCATTTACCGGGGGGGCCGGCAGATACGCAGTATTTT.

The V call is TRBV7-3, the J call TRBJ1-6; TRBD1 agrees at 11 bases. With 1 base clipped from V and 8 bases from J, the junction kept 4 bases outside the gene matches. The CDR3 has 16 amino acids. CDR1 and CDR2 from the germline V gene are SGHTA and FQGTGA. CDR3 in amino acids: CASSLRGQGAYSPLHF. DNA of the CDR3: TGTGCCAGCAGCTTAAGAGGACAGGGGGCTTATTCACCCCTCCACTTT.

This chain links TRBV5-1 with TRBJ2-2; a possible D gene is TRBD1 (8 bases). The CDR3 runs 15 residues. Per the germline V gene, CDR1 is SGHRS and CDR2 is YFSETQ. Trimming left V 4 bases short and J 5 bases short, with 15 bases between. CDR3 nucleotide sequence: TGCGCCAGCAGCACAGACAGGGGAGGGACCGGGGAGCTGTTTTTT. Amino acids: CASSTDRGGTGELFF.